Following are 31 T cell receptor beta chains from one sample sequenced in a study of early T cells in non-severe SARS-CoV-2 infection. TCRdb ran MiXCR on the 5' RACE reads and lists one entry per CDR3 protein. The data contain about 25,000 distinct CDR3 sequences, around 4.5% of them singletons. The source material was whole blood. All receptors come from an adult who was a healthcare worker with PCR-confirmed SARS-CoV-2 infection or an uninfected control (not recorded which).

This clonotype was counted at least ten times. CDR3 protein: CASSQDVWGVRTGELFF. The CDR3 DNA reads as TGTGCCAGCAGCCAAGATGTTTGGGGGGTGAGAACCGGGGAGCTGTTTTTT. The chain has TRBV14 and TRBJ2-2, with a weak D call TRBD2 (6 bases). Trimming removed 0 bases at V and 5 bases at J, with 16 bases between. The CDR3 totals 17 residues. CDR1 and CDR2 (germline): SGHDN, FVKESK.

In its sample, this clonotype was seen many times. The V gene is TRBV7-2, the J gene TRBJ1-1, with 7 nucleotides matching TRBD1. Germline values: CDR1 SGHTA, CDR2 FQGNSA. V shed 5 bases and J 3 bases; nucleotides not matched to a gene: 6. The CDR3 contains 14 residues. This chain's CDR3 is CASSPWDSHTEAFF. In DNA, the CDR3 is TGTGCCAGCAGCCCATGGGACAGCCACACTGAAGCTTTCTTT.

This clonotype was counted at least ten times. The CDR3: CASSQEGFQPQHF. The CDR3 region has the DNA TGCGCCAGCAGCCAAGAAGGGTTTCAGCCCCAGCATTTT. The chain recombines TRBV4-3 with TRBJ1-5; D not certain. This CDR3 has 13 amino acids. Germline loops: CDR1 LGHNA, CDR2 YSLEER. Between the trimmed V and J ends, which lost 0 bases and 6 bases, there was a span of 6 bases.

This clonotype appeared many times. The chain recombines TRBV6-1 with TRBJ2-3; 7 bases align to TRBD1. The CDR3 sequence is 14 residues long. J gave up 10 bases and V 7 bases, and 14 bases lay outside the gene matches. CDR1 MNHNS and CDR2 SASEGT come from the germline V gene. The CDR3 region is CASIDKPTGSAQYF. CDR3 DNA sequence: TGTGCCAGCATTGACAAACCGACAGGGTCAGCGCAGTATTTT.

This clonotype was seen ten or more times. V usage is TRBV2 and J usage is TRBJ2-3; D gene uncertain. This CDR3 region has 16 residues. CDR1 and CDR2 (germline): SNHLY, FYNNEI. V gave up 1 base and J gave up 0 bases, with 11 bases separating them. CDR3 sequence reads: CASSEGGNPSTDTQYF. The CDR3 DNA reads as TGTGCCAGCAGTGAAGGAGGTAACCCTAGCACAGATACGCAGTATTTT.

This clonotype came up many times. This chain joins TRBV12-3 or TRBV12-4 and TRBJ2-7; D not certain. The CDR3 is 11 residues long. Trimming stripped 3 bases from V and 5 bases from J, with 5 bases between. CDR3 sequence (DNA): TGTGCCAGCAGTTTTGGTGACGAGCAGTACGTC. Residues: CASSFGDEQYV.

The CDR3 here is CASSSGTGSNNEQFF. CDR3 DNA sequence: TGTGCCAGCAGCTCCGGGACAGGGAGCAACAATGAGCAGTTCTTC. The chain combines TRBV3-1 with TRBJ2-1; 9 nucleotides match TRBD1. Germline V CDR1 and CDR2: LGHDT, YNNKEL (reference sequence). The CDR3 loop spans 15 amino acids. V lost 5 bases, J lost 5 bases, and 7 bases stayed unmatched.

This clonotype was counted many times. The rearrangement joins TRBV4-3 to TRBJ2-1; 8 bases match TRBD2. Germline V gene sequence: CDR1 LGHNA, CDR2 YSLEER. J gave up 8 bases and V 6 bases, and 9 bases lay outside the gene matches. The CDR3 contains 14 residues. DNA for the CDR3: TGCGCCAGCAGTCCCGGGACTAGTTCCGATGAGCAGTTCTTC. Its protein product is CASSPGTSSDEQFF.

This clonotype was observed at least ten times. The J gene is TRBJ2-3, the V gene TRBV10-3; 7 nucleotides agree with TRBD2. The CDR3 contains 17 residues. J lost 1 base, V lost 5 bases, and 12 bases had no gene match. Germline V gene sequence: CDR1 ENHRY, CDR2 SYGVKD. The CDR3 is CAISTSEKRGGTDTQYF. The CDR3 DNA sequence: TGTGCCATCAGTACTAGCGAGAAGAGAGGTGGCACAGATACGCAGTATTTT.

This clonotype was detected many times. The V call is TRBV7-9, the J call TRBJ1-1; TRBD1 matches at 8 bases. CDR1 and CDR2 (germline): SEHNR, FQNEAQ (reference sequence). CDR3 length: 16 amino acids. With V trimmed by 8 bases and J by 4 bases, 15 bases remained unmatched. CDR3 nucleotide sequence: TGTGCCAGCGGGGACCCCAGGGGGCTGGGGAGCACTGAAGCTTTCTTT. Encoded protein: CASGDPRGLGSTEAFF.

The V call is TRBV20-1, the J call TRBJ2-1, with D unresolved. The CDR3 covers 14 residues. V was pared by 0 bases and J by 5 bases, with 11 bases between. CDR1 is DFQATT and CDR2 is SNEGSKA in the germline V gene (reference sequence). CDR3 residues: CSARDPRRDNEQFF. CDR3 in DNA: TGCAGTGCTAGAGATCCTAGGAGAGACAATGAGCAGTTCTTC.

The CDR3 region has the DNA TGCGCCAGCAGCCCCTTGAATGCGGGAGATACGCAGTATTTT. This gives the protein CASSPLNAGDTQYF. The chain couples TRBV4-3 to TRBJ2-3, with D possibly being TRBD2 (5 bases). Germline-derived CDR1 and CDR2 are LGHNA and YSLEER. The CDR3 has 14 residues. Trimming cost V 4 bases and J 5 bases, with 13 bases left between them.

This clonotype has ten or more counts. V and J are TRBV2 and TRBJ1-1; possible D gene TRBD1, 5 bases. V lost 2 bases and J lost 4, with 8 bases in between. The CDR3 extends over 13 amino acids. Per the germline V gene, CDR1 is SNHLY and CDR2 is FYNNEI. The CDR3 reads CASSERGGTEAFF. The CDR3 DNA reads as TGTGCCAGCAGTGAAAGGGGCGGCACTGAAGCTTTCTTT. Full variable domain (missing parts from reference TRBV2 and TRBJ1-1): EPEVTQTPSHQVTQMGQEVILRCVPISNHLYFYWYRQILGQKVEFLVSFYNNEISEKSEIFDDQFSVERPDGSNFTLKIRSTKLEDSAMYFCASSERGGTEAFFGQGTRLTVV.

This clonotype was observed a handful of times. The genes are TRBV9 and TRBJ2-1; 7 bases line up with TRBD2. The J segment lost 6 bases and the V segment lost 3 bases, leaving 9 bases of the junction unmatched. CDR1 SGDLS and CDR2 YYNGEE come from the germline V gene. The CDR3 runs to 15 residues. CDR3 sequence reads: CASSEWGTNPNEQFF. The CDR3 DNA reads as TGTGCCAGCAGCGAATGGGGGACTAACCCCAATGAGCAGTTCTTC.

In its sample, this clonotype was seen many times. J is TRBJ1-5 and V is TRBV7-9, with TRBD1 matching 8 bases. The V gene end was trimmed by 1 base and the J gene end by 3 bases; junction bases not matched to a gene: 5. The CDR3 sequence is 16 residues long. In germline, CDR1 is SEHNR, CDR2 FQNEAQ (reference sequence). The chain's CDR3 is CASSLVQGVVNQPQHF. CDR3 nucleotides: TGTGCCAGCAGCTTAGTACAGGGGGTCGTCAATCAGCCCCAGCATTTT.

The sample holds a few counts of this clonotype. The CDR3 reads CASSLEHLAGGRYEQFF. CDR3 in DNA: TGTGCCAGCAGCTTAGAGCACCTAGCGGGAGGGCGCTATGAGCAGTTCTTC. The chain couples TRBV7-2 to TRBJ2-1; TRBD2 matches at 12 bases. Losses at the gene ends were 1 base for V and 8 bases for J; bases not matched to a gene: 9. Per the germline V gene, CDR1 is SGHTA and CDR2 is FQGNSA. The CDR3 spans 17 residues. Full variable domain (outside the CDR3, taken from reference TRBV7-2 and TRBJ2-1): GAGVSQSPSNKVTEKGKDVELRCDPISGHTALYWYRQSLGQGLEFLIYFQGNSAPDKSGLPSDRFSAERTGGSVSTLTIQRTQQEDSAVYLCASSLEHLAGGRYEQFFGPGTRLTVL.

By share, this clonotype ranks as medium-sized. V and J are TRBV7-3 and TRBJ2-1; D might be TRBD2 (6 bases). The CDR3 loop spans 13 amino acids. The ends were cut back, 2 bases at V and 6 bases at J, with 8 bases in the middle. The germline gives CDR1 SGHTA, CDR2 FQGTGA. The CDR3 DNA reads TGTGCCAGCAGCTTAGGGACTTCCAATGAGCAGTTCTTC. Translation gives CASSLGTSNEQFF.

This clonotype was seen many times. The chain couples TRBV27 to TRBJ1-6; D gene unclear. The CDR3 consists of 14 residues. Germline lookup yields CDR1 MNHEY and CDR2 SMNVEV (reference sequence). Deletions cut 1 base from V and 7 bases from J, with 8 bases between. The CDR3 protein is CASSLWALNSPLHF. The CDR3 DNA sequence: TGTGCCAGCAGTTTATGGGCGCTCAATTCACCCCTCCACTTT.

This clonotype was seen repeatedly, ten times or more. The chain is built from TRBV7-6 and TRBJ1-2; D may be TRBD1 (5 bases). V shed 1 base and J shed 5 bases, with 11 bases lying between them. CDR3 length equals 14 residues. Germline loops: CDR1 SGHVS, CDR2 FNYEAQ. CDR3 sequence: CASSLDRRRYGYTF. CDR3 sequence (DNA): TGTGCCAGCAGCTTAGACAGGCGGAGATATGGCTACACCTTC.

This clonotype was observed at least ten times. V is TRBV3-1 and J is TRBJ1-2, with 7 positions matching TRBD1. Germline V gene lookup returns CDR1 LGHDT and CDR2 YNNKEL (reference sequence). The length of the CDR3 is 15 residues. Trimming cost V 5 bases and J 3 bases; bases outside gene matches: 9. The CDR3 DNA reads as TGTGCCAGCAGCTTTTTTAGAGACAGGGACTATGGCTACACCTTC. It is translated as CASSFFRDRDYGYTF. The variable domain in full, completed from reference TRBV3-1 and TRBJ1-2, reads DTAVSQTPKYLVTQMGNDKSIKCEQNLGHDTMYWYKQDSKKFLKIMFSYNNKELIINETVPNRFSPKSPDKAHLNLHINSLELGDSAVYFCASSFFRDRDYGYTFGSGTRLTVV.

This clonotype has at least ten counts. This chain connects TRBV4-3 to TRBJ1-5; TRBD1 might be the D (5 bases). This CDR3 contains 15 residues. Trimming pared 1 base from V and 3 bases from J, leaving 10 bases between. Per germline, CDR1 LGHNA and CDR2 YSLEER. The CDR3 nucleotides read TGCGCCAGCAGCCAAGTATCAGGGTTCAATCAGCCCCAGCATTTT. This gives the protein CASSQVSGFNQPQHF.

This clonotype has at least ten counts. The chain combines TRBV6-5 with TRBJ2-4; TRBD1 matches at 7 bases. The length of the CDR3 is 18 residues. CDR1 is MNHEY, CDR2 SVGAGI, per germline. V trimming: 6 bases; J trimming: 5 bases; junction bases outside the gene matches: 19. The CDR3 coding sequence is TGTGCCAGCAGGCGGTGGGTCAAGGACAGGAGGTTCGAAAACATTCAGTACTTC. Translation: CASRRWVKDRRFENIQYF.

A word on this clonotype: This may stem from a read error, because a much larger clone lies one nucleotide away. The chain links TRBV9 to TRBJ2-5, with 9 bases aligning to TRBD1. The end of the DNA aligns better with TRBJ2-1, so the J call may be wrong. CDR3 length: 14 residues. Germline CDR1 reads SGDLS; CDR2 reads YYNGEE. The CDR3 DNA follows: TGTGCCAGCAGCCCAGGGACAGGGAAAGAGACCCAGTTCTTC. It encodes CASSPGTGKETQFF.

This clonotype has a count of ten or more. This chain joins TRBV7-2 and TRBJ2-5; D is possibly TRBD2 (7 bases). The V gene lost 5 bases and the J gene lost 3 bases, with 28 bases spanning the gap. The CDR3 consists of 19 residues. Germline assignment: CDR1 SGHTA and CDR2 FQGNSA. This CDR3 reads CASSTEARGGAITKETQYF. For the CDR3, the DNA is TGTGCCAGCAGCACAGAAGCAAGGGGGGGAGCCATCACGAAAGAGACCCAGTACTTC.

This clonotype occurred many times. The rearrangement uses TRBV21-1 and TRBJ2-1; whether TRBD1, the table's D call, matches the DNA was not checked. TRBV21-1 is a documented pseudogene. The CDR3 is 17 amino acids. The CDR3 DNA reads as TGTGCCAGCAGCAAGGGCTCGACAGGGGTCGCCTGCAATGAGCAGTTCTTC. It encodes CASSKGSTGVACNEQFF.

This clonotype came up many times. V usage is TRBV4-2 and J usage is TRBJ2-7; 8 bases match TRBD2. The CDR3 contains 16 residues. Germline values: CDR1 LGHNA, CDR2 YNFKEQ. V dropped 0 bases and J dropped 3; count of bases not matched to a gene: 7. CDR3 in amino acids: CASSQDHRGLGYEQYF. DNA for the CDR3: TGTGCCAGCAGCCAAGATCATAGGGGACTAGGCTACGAGCAGTACTTC.

This clonotype appeared many times. V and J are TRBV5-1 and TRBJ2-7, with 7 bases identical to TRBD2. Germline loops: CDR1 SGHRS, CDR2 YFSETQ. V was clipped by 1 base and J by 4 bases; unmatched bases: 8. The CDR3 spans 15 residues. Written as DNA, the CDR3 is TGCGCCAGCAGCTTGAGTGGCGGGAGCCTTTACGAGCAGTACTTC. Protein: CASSLSGGSLYEQYF.

This chain connects TRBV12-3 or TRBV12-4 to TRBJ1-1; a weak D match, TRBD1 (5 bases). Trimming cost V 7 bases and J 7 bases, with 19 bases left between them. The CDR3 is 14 residues long. CDR3 nucleotides: TGTGCCAGCAAATTAAGTTCGGGGCATCTTGAAGCTTTCTTT. Its translation is CASKLSSGHLEAFF.

This chain links TRBV4-2 with TRBJ2-1, with D maybe TRBD2 (7 bases). There are 13 residues in the CDR3. V was trimmed by 0 bases and J by 10 bases, leaving 10 bases between them. Germline lookup yields CDR1 LGHNA and CDR2 YNFKEQ. The DNA of the CDR3 is TGTGCCAGCAGCCAAGAGGGCGGGGGCGAGCAGTTCTTC. This encodes CASSQEGGGEQFF.

This chain uses TRBV6-6 with TRBJ1-2, with D uncertain. V lost 2 bases to trimming and J lost 4 bases, with 11 bases between them. This CDR3 has 14 residues. Looked up from germline, CDR1 is MNHNY and CDR2 is SVGAGI (reference sequence). Written as DNA, the CDR3 is TGTGCCAGCAGTTACGGCCCTTACAGCTATGGCTACACCTTC. Residues: CASSYGPYSYGYTF.

This clonotype has ten or more counts. This CDR3 reads CSARGLAGYNEQFF. CDR3 sequence (DNA): TGCAGTGCTAGAGGACTAGCGGGATACAATGAGCAGTTCTTC. This chain joins TRBV20-1 and TRBJ2-1, with 11 bases matching TRBD2. V shed 1 base, J shed 4 bases, and the junction held 0 bases outside the gene matches. Germline-derived CDR1 and CDR2 are DFQATT and SNEGSKA (reference sequence). The CDR3 runs to 14 residues.